The 9 T cell receptor beta chains listed next were all sequenced from one sample in a study of cytomegalovirus exposure and HLA in healthy donors. Primers for the PCR totalled 60 Vbeta and 13 Jbeta. Clones were sequenced by immunoSEQ multiplex PCR, and TCRdb holds only the in-frame ones, with some missing. Of 100,000 or so clones listed, roughly 13% are singletons. Material: PBMCs. The receptors were sampled from a man aged 35 to 55 in good health and CMV-seropositive.

This rearrangement joins TRBV11-3 to TRBJ2-1; D unresolved. The CDR3 contains 15 residues. Trimming left V 2 bases short and J 4 bases short, with 12 bases between. CDR1 and CDR2 from the germline V gene are SGHNT and YENEEA. CDR3 residues: CASSLRLSGYNEQFF. Here the CDR3 DNA reads TGTGCCAGCAGCTTACGGTTGTCCGGGTACAATGAGCAGTTCTTC.

This chain uses TRBV27 with TRBJ2-7, with D tentatively TRBD2 (6 bases). Trimming pared 5 bases from V and 0 bases from J, leaving 14 bases between. CDR1 MNHEY and CDR2 SMNVEV come from the germline V gene (reference sequence). The CDR3 length is 15 residues. This chain's CDR3 is CASSRLVSSSYEQYF. The CDR3 DNA follows: TGTGCCAGCAGTCGACTAGTCTCGAGCTCCTACGAGCAGTACTTC.

This clone has more than one count but fewer than ten. The chain recombines TRBV21-1 with TRBJ2-3; the table's D call, TRBD2, has no DNA check behind it. TRBV21-1 is marked as a pseudogene. The CDR3 totals 14 residues. The CDR3 sequence is CASSNSSDTDTQYF. The CDR3 nucleotides read TGTGCCAGCAGCAACTCTAGCGACACAGATACGCAGTATTTT.

This clone was recorded a few times. The J gene is TRBJ1-2, the V gene TRBV27; D may be TRBD1 (6 bases). V gave up 6 bases and J gave up 2 bases, with 22 bases separating them. CDR3 size: 17 residues. Germline CDR1 MNHEY, CDR2 SMNVEV (reference sequence). The CDR3 spells CASRAVTPGQGNYGYTF. Written as DNA, the CDR3 is TGTGCCAGCAGGGCGGTGACCCCGGGACAAGGAAACTATGGCTACACCTTC.

This clone was picked up a small number of times. V usage is TRBV7-2 and J usage is TRBJ2-5; TRBD1 agrees at 12 bases. The CDR3 has 16 amino acids. J gave up 5 bases and V 6 bases, and 10 bases lay outside the gene matches. Germline V gene lookup returns CDR1 SGHTA and CDR2 FQGNSA. The CDR3 protein is CASRMGTGGAGETQYF. The CDR3 DNA is TGTGCCAGCAGGATGGGGACAGGGGGCGCGGGGGAGACCCAGTACTTC.

This clone was seen more than once but under ten times. CDR3 sequence reads: CASSLVRLAVGDEQFF. The DNA of the CDR3 is TGTGCCAGCAGCTTGGTACGGCTAGCGGTCGGCGATGAGCAGTTCTTC. The chain links TRBV5-8 to TRBJ2-1, with TRBD2 matching 7 bases. With 0 bases clipped from V and 8 bases from J, the junction kept 11 bases outside the gene matches. This CDR3 comprises 16 residues. CDR1 and CDR2 (germline): SGHTS, YDEGEE.

The chain combines TRBV7-8 with TRBJ1-5, with TRBD1 identical over 7 bases. CDR1 SGHVS and CDR2 FQNEAQ come from the germline V gene. The CDR3 covers 17 residues. V lost 0 bases to trimming and J lost 3 bases; unmatched junction nucleotides: 8. DNA of the CDR3: TGTGCCAGCAGCTTAGCCGGCAGGGGGTTAGACAATCAGCCCCAGCATTTT. Translating it yields CASSLAGRGLDNQPQHF.

The J gene is TRBJ2-1, the V gene TRBV7-9, with a tentative D call TRBD2 (5 bases). Germline V gene data show CDR1 as SEHNR and CDR2 as FQNEAQ (reference sequence). CDR3 length: 15 amino acids. Trimming removed 3 bases at V and 0 bases at J, with 9 bases between. The CDR3 coding sequence is TGTGCCAGCAGCTTCAGCGGAAACTCCTACAATGAGCAGTTCTTC. Its translation: CASSFSGNSYNEQFF. Using reference TRBV7-9 and TRBJ2-1 for the parts outside the CDR3, the full variable domain is DTGVSQNPRHKITKRGQNVTFRCDPISEHNRLYWYRQTLGQGPEFLTYFQNEAQLEKSRLLSDRFSAERPKGSFSTLEIQRTEQGDSAMYLCASSFSGNSYNEQFFGPGTRLTVL.

V gene TRBV12-5 combines with J gene TRBJ2-5; D might be TRBD1 (6 bases). The V gene's germline CDR1 is LGHNT and CDR2 FRNRAP. The CDR3 sequence is 13 residues long. V was cut by 0 bases and J by 5 bases, with 7 bases left in between. Here the CDR3 DNA reads TGTGCTAGTGGTTTGGTAAGGGGGGAGACCCAGTACTTC. This codes for CASGLVRGETQYF.